The rows below give T cell receptor beta chains drawn from one sample of a study of CD8 T cells in Susac syndrome. Via MiXCR, TCRdb re-called the immunoSEQ multiplex PCR reads, giving one row per CDR3 protein. The table has around 190,000 distinct CDR3 sequences, 90% to 95% seen once. Source material: CD4+ T cells from PBMCs. These receptors came from a human donor with Susac syndrome. The CDR3 runs from the conserved cysteine through the conserved F or W. D genes are given only for firm matches. A row's size may be missing; if present it is once, few, many or a size class.

j_call | clone_size | d_call | v_call | cdr3_aa | cdr3_nt
TRBJ2-1 | NA | TRBD1 | TRBV28 | CASSFRAGQGNNQQFF | TGTGCCAGCAGTTTCAGGGCGGGACAGGGGAACAATCAGCAGTTCTTC
TRBJ1-3 | NA | NA | TRBV2 | CASNPQGLTGNTIYF | TGTGCCAGCAACCCCCAGGGGCTAACTGGAAACACCATATATTTT
TRBJ2-2 | NA | NA | TRBV7-9 | CASSFGRGNTGELFF | TGTGCCAGCAGCTTCGGCAGGGGGAACACCGGGGAGCTGTTTTTT
TRBJ1-6 | NA | NA | TRBV20-1 | CSARDQRIRQNSPLHF | TGCAGTGCTAGAGATCAACGGATACGACAGAATTCACCCCTCCACTTT
TRBJ1-2 | NA | NA | TRBV12-3/TRBV12-4 | CASSRWGREGGYTF | TGTGCCAGCAGCCGGTGGGGGCGCGAGGGAGGCTACACCTTC
TRBJ1-2 | NA | TRBD1 | TRBV29-1 | CSVAQGKGGYTF | TGCAGCGTTGCACAGGGGAAGGGCGGCTACACCTTC
TRBJ1-1 | NA | NA | TRBV20-1 | CSALVPGTEAFF | TGCAGTGCTCTCGTCCCAGGGACTGAAGCTTTCTTT
TRBJ2-2 | NA | NA | TRBV7-7 | CASRQDTGELFF | TGTGCCAGCAGGCAGGACACCGGGGAGCTGTTTTTT
TRBJ2-1 | once | NA | TRBV9 | CASSSLTGTPSDYNEQFF | TGTGCCAGCAGTTCACTTACAGGGACTCCGAGCGACTACAATGAGCAGTTCTTC
TRBJ1-2 | NA | NA | TRBV14 | CASSPSPYGYTF | TGTGCCAGCAGCCCCTCGCCCTATGGCTACACCTTC
TRBJ1-2 | NA | TRBD1 | TRBV20-1 | CRARGQNDGYTF | TGCAGGGCAAGGGGACAGAATGATGGCTACACCTTC
TRBJ1-2 | NA | NA | TRBV6-5 | CASSYAGQNYGYTF | TGTGCCAGCAGTTACGCAGGACAGAACTATGGCTACACCTTC
TRBJ2-3 | once | TRBD2 | TRBV5-1 | CASSLSGGRASDTQYF | TGCGCCAGCAGCTTGAGTGGCGGGAGGGCTTCAGATACGCAGTATTTT
TRBJ2-5 | NA | TRBD2 | TRBV5-1 | CASSFGTTQETQYF | TGCGCCAGCAGCTTCGGGACTACCCAAGAGACCCAGTACTTC
TRBJ2-2 | NA | NA | TRBV20-1 | CSARDFGGADGELFF | TGCAGTGCTAGAGATTTTGGGGGGGCAGACGGGGAGCTGTTTTTT
TRBJ1-1 | NA | NA | TRBV18 | CASSRDTSNTEAFF | TGTGCCAGCTCACGAGACACTTCGAACACTGAAGCTTTCTTT
TRBJ1-2 | NA | TRBD1 | TRBV3-1 | CASSQSLTGTYGYTF | TGTGCCAGCAGCCAGAGCCTGACAGGGACCTATGGCTACACCTTC
TRBJ1-5 | NA | TRBD1 | TRBV20-1 | CSASAQGALRSNQPQHF | TGCAGTGCTAGTGCCCAGGGGGCTTTACGAAGCAATCAGCCCCAGCATTTT
TRBJ1-4 | NA | NA | TRBV4-1 | CASSQDLRGAGVEKLFF | TGCGCCAGCAGCCAAGATCTTCGGGGGGCGGGAGTTGAAAAACTGTTTTTT
TRBJ1-5 | NA | NA | TRBV6-8 | CASSFPQGQPQHF | TGTGCCAGCAGTTTCCCACAGGGTCAGCCCCAGCATTTT